The sequence of this TCR beta chain was determined in a study of T cell repertoires in cytomegalovirus infection. Study as a whole: Epitope selection comprised recently identified HLA-C-restricted CMV epitopes and well-studied HLA-B-restricted CMV epitopes.

Each CDR3 protein gets one entry after TCRdb re-called the reads with MiXCR. This sample has hundreds of thousands of distinct CDR3 sequences, with approximately 32% found just once. Concerning this clonotype itself: Its antigen is not identified.

Study conclusions and caveats: The study found HLA-C-restricted CMV-specific TCR beta clonotypes dominating the ex vivo response. Summed frequency of public TCR beta families distinguished CMV carriers with the relevant HLA.

This material consisted of cultured CD8+ T cells from PBMCs, taken from culture after CMV antigen stimulation. The sequence derives from a human donor in good health (CMV status not recorded). Some clones in this sample may be carry-over from other donors' samples.

Here the CDR3 DNA reads TGTGCCAGCAGCTCCGGGACCCTCAATCAGCCCCAGCATTTT. This translates into CASSSGTLNQPQHF. The V gene is TRBV7-9, the J gene TRBJ1-5; a possible D gene is TRBD1 (5 bases). Germline V gene lookup returns CDR1 SEHNR and CDR2 FQNEAQ (reference sequence). The CDR3 has 14 amino acids. The germline V and J ends were trimmed by 4 bases and 3 bases, with 10 bases remaining between them.